These 28 T cell receptor beta chains came from one sample sequenced in a study of T cell changes during pregnancy in multiple sclerosis. Data came from immunoSEQ multiplex PCR; TCRdb stores just in-frame clones and leaves some out. The top ten hold 2% to 3% of the sample, which has over 60,000 clones, 89% seen once. Here the sequenced sample was peripheral blood, taken in the first trimester of pregnancy. The receptors originated from a female donor with multiple sclerosis, enrolled in a pregnancy study.

The chain couples TRBV7-9 to TRBJ2-7, with D possibly TRBD2 on 5 matching bases. Between the trimmed V and J ends, which lost 3 bases and 5 bases, there was a span of 11 bases. Per the germline V gene, CDR1 is SEHNR and CDR2 is FQNEAQ (reference sequence). The CDR3 contains 13 residues. The CDR3 loop is CASSFPLAHEQYF. The CDR3 DNA reads as TGTGCCAGCAGCTTCCCCCTAGCCCACGAGCAGTACTTC.

J is TRBJ2-3 and V is TRBV5-6, with 11 bases that match TRBD2. Germline trimming cut 4 bases from V and 0 bases from J; bases unmatched to any gene: 10. The germline V gene encodes CDR1 SGHDT and CDR2 YYEEEE. The CDR3 has 18 residues. The CDR3 protein is CASSRTSGSGASTDTQYF. DNA for the CDR3: TGTGCCAGCAGCCGAACTAGCGGGAGCGGTGCTAGCACAGATACGCAGTATTTT.

The chain carries TRBV9 and TRBJ2-1; 10 bases fit TRBD2. The ends lost 4 bases at V and 7 bases at J; junction bases unmatched: 8. The germline gives CDR1 SGDLS, CDR2 YYNGEE. CDR3 length equals 15 residues. CDR3: CASSPPSGSANEQFF. The CDR3 DNA reads as TGTGCCAGCAGCCCCCCTAGCGGGAGTGCAAATGAGCAGTTCTTC.

This chain uses TRBV5-4 with TRBJ1-2, with TRBD1 matching over 8 bases. CDR1 and CDR2 from the germline V gene are SGHNT and YYREEE (reference sequence). The CDR3 runs 14 residues. Trimming took 2 bases from V and 5 from J; bases not matched to a gene: 5. CDR3: CASSFGQGGYGYTF. The CDR3 DNA reads TGTGCCAGCAGCTTCGGACAGGGTGGATATGGCTACACCTTC.

The sample holds one count of this clone. This chain links TRBV11-2 with TRBJ2-3, with D unresolved. The germline V gene encodes CDR1 SGHAT and CDR2 FQNNGV. V dropped 5 bases and J dropped 7 bases, with 10 bases sitting between them. CDR3 length: 12 amino acids. The CDR3 coding sequence is TGTGCCAGCAGCCCGACCGGGTATACGCAGTATTTT. Translating it yields CASSPTGYTQYF.

The V gene is TRBV30, the J gene TRBJ1-6, with D perhaps matching TRBD1 (5 bases). Trimming removed 0 bases from V and 11 bases from J, with 17 bases in between. This CDR3 has 15 residues. The germline V gene has CDR1 GTSNPN and CDR2 SVGIG (reference sequence). CDR3 in DNA: TGTGCCTGGAGTGTACCCGGGCAGGGTAGTACACCCCTCCACTTT. Residues: CAWSVPGQGSTPLHF. Full variable domain (remainder filled in from reference TRBV30 and TRBJ1-6): SQTIHQWPATLVQPVGSPLSLECTVEGTSNPNLYWYRQAAGRGLQLLFYSVGIGQISSEVPQNLSASRPQDRQFILSSKKLLLSDSGFYLCAWSVPGQGSTPLHFGNGTRLTVT.

V is TRBV6-6 and J is TRBJ1-1; D perhaps matches TRBD1 (6 bases). Trimming stripped 7 bases from V and 1 base from J, with 10 bases between. This CDR3 is 13 amino acids long. The germline gives CDR1 MNHNY, CDR2 SVGAGI (reference sequence). For the CDR3, the DNA is TGTGCCAGCACTGAACAGGGGAACACTGAAGCTTTCTTT. Translating it yields CASTEQGNTEAFF.

The CDR3 coding sequence is TGTGCCAGCAGCCAAGACCGGTCTTCTGGGGCCAACGTCCTGACTTTC. Its protein is CASSQDRSSGANVLTF. The chain is built from TRBV4-2 and TRBJ2-6; D is unresolved. Germline V gene sequence: CDR1 LGHNA, CDR2 YNFKEQ. The V gene lost 0 bases and the J gene lost 1 base, with 7 bases spanning the gap. This CDR3 is 16 amino acids long.

The chain joins TRBV7-2 to TRBJ2-7, with TRBD2 matching over 8 bases. This CDR3 comprises 19 residues. V dropped 5 bases and J dropped 0; count of bases not matched to a gene: 18. In germline, CDR1 is SGHTA, CDR2 FQGNSA. CDR3 in amino acids: CASSLGVAGLLIPSYEQYF. In nucleotides, the CDR3 is TGTGCCAGCAGCCTCGGGGTAGCGGGATTACTCATCCCCTCCTACGAGCAGTACTTC.

The chain is built from TRBV19 and TRBJ2-1; TRBD1 is a possible D gene (5 bases). Germline CDR1 reads LNHDA; CDR2 reads SQIVND (reference sequence). The CDR3 loop spans 17 amino acids. The germline V and J ends were trimmed by 8 bases and 3 bases, with 23 bases remaining between them. Here the CDR3 reads CASGRAGWVKGYNEQFF. For the CDR3, the DNA is TGTGCCAGTGGCAGGGCAGGGTGGGTGAAGGGCTACAATGAGCAGTTCTTC.

This chain joins TRBV5-1 and TRBJ2-1; 10 bases are a match to TRBD2. V was clipped by 3 bases and J by 9 bases; unmatched bases: 9. This CDR3 has 15 residues. CDR1 is SGHRS, CDR2 YFSETQ, per germline. The CDR3 sequence: CASSSLAGRAGEQFF. The CDR3 nucleotides read TGCGCCAGCAGCTCACTAGCGGGGAGGGCGGGTGAGCAGTTCTTC.

The gene calls are TRBV4-3 and TRBJ2-2, with 7 bases that match TRBD2. This CDR3 is 17 amino acids long. The junction had 12 bases not matched to a gene; V was cut back by 4 bases and J by 4 bases. Germline loops: CDR1 LGHNA, CDR2 YSLEER. For the CDR3, the DNA is TGCGCCAGCAGCCGAGAAGCGGGGCTGGCGGGCACCGGGGAGCTGTTTTTT. Translation gives CASSREAGLAGTGELFF.

V is TRBV7-9 and J is TRBJ1-2; 10 bases match TRBD1. Losses at the gene ends were 8 bases for V and 2 bases for J; bases not matched to a gene: 14. The CDR3 covers 17 residues. Germline assignment: CDR1 SEHNR and CDR2 FQNEAQ (reference sequence). CDR3 sequence (DNA): TGTGCCAGCTCTGGTGACAGGGGGCACTCGCTCAACTATGGCTACACCTTC. This translates into CASSGDRGHSLNYGYTF.

This chain links TRBV19 with TRBJ1-2; 8 bases line up with TRBD1. CDR1 and CDR2 (germline): LNHDA, SQIVND (reference sequence). With 3 bases clipped from V and 8 bases from J, the junction kept 17 bases outside the gene matches. The CDR3 sequence is 17 residues long. The CDR3 nucleotides read TGTGCCAGTAGTATTGGAGGGCTGGCGACAGGGGCCTACGGCTACACCTTC. This codes for CASSIGGLATGAYGYTF. Full variable domain (outside the CDR3, taken from reference TRBV19 and TRBJ1-2): DGGITQSPKYLFRKEGQNVTLSCEQNLNHDAMYWYRQDPGQGLRLIYYSQIVNDFQKGDIAEGYSVSREKKESFPLTVTSAQKNPTAFYLCASSIGGLATGAYGYTFGSGTRLTVV.

The V gene is TRBV19, the J gene TRBJ1-5; a weak D match, TRBD1 (6 bases). Germline CDR1 reads LNHDA; CDR2 reads SQIVND (reference sequence). Trimming took off 9 bases at V and 0 bases at J, with 15 bases between the two ends. The CDR3 runs 15 residues. The CDR3 DNA follows: TGTGCCAGCAATTGGGGGCGTAATAGCAATCAGCCCCAGCATTTT. Amino acid sequence: CASNWGRNSNQPQHF.

The chain is built from TRBV7-7 and TRBJ2-7; D may be TRBD2 (6 bases). The CDR3 is 15 amino acids. V was trimmed by 3 bases and J by 1 base, leaving 13 bases between them. Per the germline V gene, CDR1 is SSHAT and CDR2 is FNYEAQ (reference sequence). DNA for the CDR3: TGTGCCAGCAGCTTGGGTGCGGGGTCGTCCTACGAGCAGTACTTC. This translates into CASSLGAGSSYEQYF.

V gene TRBV2 combines with J gene TRBJ2-1; 12 bases align to TRBD2. In germline, CDR1 is SNHLY, CDR2 FYNNEI. CDR3 length: 13 residues. J lost 7 bases, V lost 11 bases, and 6 bases had no gene match. CDR3 sequence (DNA): TGTGCCTCTCTAGCGGGAGGGTTTAATGAGCAGTTCTTC. Protein: CASLAGGFNEQFF. The full variable domain, completed using reference TRBV2 and TRBJ2-1, is EPEVTQTPSHQVTQMGQEVILRCVPISNHLYFYWYRQILGQKVEFLVSFYNNEISEKSEIFDDQFSVERPDGSNFTLKIRSTKLEDSAMYFCASLAGGFNEQFFGPGTRLTVL.

This clone appeared once. V usage is TRBV10-1 and J usage is TRBJ1-1; D is undetermined. Trimming took 4 bases from V and 0 from J, leaving 21 bases between them. This CDR3 region has 18 residues. Germline V lookup: CDR1 WNHNN, CDR2 SYGVQD (reference sequence). The CDR3: CASSGSLSPTIMNTEAFF. DNA of the CDR3: TGCGCCAGCAGTGGTTCCCTGAGCCCTACCATTATGAACACTGAAGCTTTCTTT.

In nucleotides, the CDR3 is TGTGCCAGTAGTATGCTCATTGCCAGGGCAAACACCGGGGAGCTGTTTTTT. This translates into CASSMLIARANTGELFF. This chain connects TRBV19 to TRBJ2-2; TRBD1 might be the D (5 bases). V shed 3 bases and J shed 2 bases, with 16 bases lying between them. The CDR3 is made up of 17 amino acids. The germline gives CDR1 LNHDA, CDR2 SQIVND (reference sequence).

The V gene is TRBV13, the J gene TRBJ2-7; a weak D match, TRBD1 (6 bases). Looked up from germline, CDR1 is PRHDT and CDR2 is FYEKMQ (reference sequence). The CDR3 has 14 residues. Trimming removed 0 bases at V and 2 bases at J, with 8 bases between. The DNA of the CDR3 is TGTGCCAGCAGCTTAGGGACAGGCACCTACGAGCAGTACTTC. Translating gives CASSLGTGTYEQYF.

This clone was seen a handful of times. The chain recombines TRBV10-2 with TRBJ1-2, with a possible D match to TRBD1 (5 bases). The germline V gene has CDR1 WSHSY and CDR2 SAAADI. Trimming took 5 bases from V and 3 from J, leaving 10 bases between them. The CDR3 loop spans 13 amino acids. CDR3 DNA: TGCGCCAGCAGTATAGGGGCTGACTATGGCTACACCTTC. This codes for CASSIGADYGYTF.

This chain joins TRBV4-3 and TRBJ2-1; a possible D gene is TRBD2 (6 bases). CDR3 length equals 14 residues. Trimming stripped 1 base from V and 6 bases from J, with 10 bases between. In germline, CDR1 is LGHNA, CDR2 YSLEER. As DNA, the CDR3 is TGCGCCAGCAGCCAAGGGACTACTCGCAATGAGCAGTTCTTC. It is translated as CASSQGTTRNEQFF.

The chain joins TRBV2 to TRBJ2-5; TRBD1 might be the D (6 bases). V dropped 6 bases and J dropped 5 bases, with 28 bases sitting between them. This CDR3 has 18 residues. CDR1 and CDR2 (germline): SNHLY, FYNNEI. The CDR3 coding sequence is TGTGCCAGCAGCCTAAAGTCCGGGGTCTCAGGGGCTGCGGAGACCCAGTACTTC. Protein product: CASSLKSGVSGAAETQYF. Together with reference TRBV2 and TRBJ2-5, the CDR3 gives the full variable domain: EPEVTQTPSHQVTQMGQEVILRCVPISNHLYFYWYRQILGQKVEFLVSFYNNEISEKSEIFDDQFSVERPDGSNFTLKIRSTKLEDSAMYFCASSLKSGVSGAAETQYFGPGTRLLVL.

The rearrangement uses TRBV28 and TRBJ2-1; the match to TRBD2 covers 8 bases. Germline V gene lookup returns CDR1 MDHEN and CDR2 SYDVKM. The CDR3 covers 16 residues. V gave up 3 bases and J gave up 3 bases; unmatched junction bases: 7. CDR3 sequence: CASSLRSSGYYNEQFF. Here the CDR3 DNA reads TGTGCCAGCAGTTTGAGGTCTAGCGGGTACTACAATGAGCAGTTCTTC.

This clone was counted once. This chain uses TRBV11-2 with TRBJ2-3; D is unclear. CDR3 length: 17 residues. Germline V lookup: CDR1 SGHAT, CDR2 FQNNGV. Trimming pared 0 bases from V and 0 bases from J, leaving 13 bases between. Written as DNA, the CDR3 is TGTGCCAGCAGCTTAGATCTTCTGGCGGCTAGCACAGATACGCAGTATTTT. Its translation: CASSLDLLAASTDTQYF.

The chain employs TRBV13 and TRBJ2-1, with 11 bases lining up with TRBD1. The CDR3 extends over 16 amino acids. V dropped 5 bases and J dropped 6; count of bases not matched to a gene: 9. CDR1 and CDR2 (germline): PRHDT, FYEKMQ (reference sequence). CDR3 sequence: CASSTLGTGGSNEQFF. The CDR3 DNA reads TGTGCCAGCAGCACCCTAGGGACAGGGGGGTCCAATGAGCAGTTCTTC.

The V gene is TRBV5-6, the J gene TRBJ1-1; D is unclear. Germline loops: CDR1 SGHDT, CDR2 YYEEEE. The V end lost 4 bases, the J end lost 2 bases, and 3 bases lay between the germline ends. The CDR3 loop spans 11 amino acids. The CDR3, as DNA: TGTGCCAGCAGCCATAACACTGAAGCTTTCTTT. Encoded protein: CASSHNTEAFF.

The chain employs TRBV5-1 and TRBJ1-1, with 10 bases matching TRBD1. The CDR3 contains 13 residues. After removal of 3 bases from V and 5 bases from J, the junction contained 1 base not matched to a gene. Germline V gives CDR1 SGHRS, CDR2 YFSETQ. CDR3 loop: CASSSDRGTEAFF. In nucleotides, the CDR3 is TGCGCCAGCAGCTCGGACAGGGGGACTGAAGCTTTCTTT.